This T cell receptor beta chain derives from a study of vaccination and CD4 T cells after COVID-19. On the study more broadly: Convalescent donors: six male, four female; seven Caucasian, two Asian, one multiracial, two Hispanic. Convalescent patients gave post-COVID blood a median roughly 96 days post-diagnosis, range 35 to 161.

This clonotype was counted only a few times. The antigen remains undetermined. The Oncomine TCR Beta short-read assay sequenced DNA from cultured CD4+ T cells. TCRdb re-derived calls from the PCR reads in MiXCR, one entry per CDR3 protein. The profile shows about 6,000 distinct CDR3 sequences, 34% of them singletons. The sample's treatment: roughly 10-day PBMC culture with coronavirus spike peptide pools or control peptides (ViraFEST assay). CD4+ T cells of the unexposed donor were collected before the COVID-19 pandemic (2011-2018). The ViraFEST method relied on peptide pools to expand antigen-specific T cells, followed by TCR sequencing. Approximately 1.8 million PBMCs per well were cultured with roughly 9.6 IU/ml IL-2 and about 9.7 ug/ml peptide pools. The specimen sequenced was CD4+ T cells from blood, cultured in vitro. The receptor comes from a human donor in good health.

CDR3 residues: CASSVSGGDAEAFF. CDR3 in DNA: TGTGCCAGCAGTGTATCGGGGGGTGACGCTGAAGCTTTCTTT. The chain recombines TRBV6-1 with TRBJ1-1; maybe TRBD1 (5 bases). The V and J ends lost 4 bases and 6 bases respectively, with 15 bases between them. This CDR3 region has 14 residues. Germline CDR1 MNHNS, CDR2 SASEGT.